Below, one T cell receptor (beta chain) is given with its context. As yet, its antigen is unknown. Deep was the level at which the assay was run. Sequenced by immunoSEQ multiplex PCR; TCRdb stores in-frame clones only, minus some. The sample lists 600,000 to 750,000 clones, 72% seen once, with about 1.8% in the top ten. The data stem from a study of shared clonotypes between healthy human individuals. The CDR3 consists of 11 residues. The germline CDR1 and CDR2 sequences are SNHLY and FYNNEI. V was clipped by 4 bases and J by 4 bases, with 5 bases between them. It was into CD45RA+ naive and CD45RA-negative memory subsets that the CD4+ cells were split. Overall study findings and caveats: The study's rarefaction showed incomplete sorted-subset sequencing despite large depth.

The TCR originated in a woman aged 25 to 45 in good health. This sequence joins TRBV2 and TRBJ2-7; D is uncertain. Material for sequencing was memory CD4+ T cells sorted from blood. The subset was: CD45RA-negative fraction. CDR3 in amino acids: CASSGEYEQYF. Written as DNA, the CDR3 is TGTGCCAGCAGTGGGGAATACGAGCAGTACTTC.